Detailed here is one T cell receptor (beta chain). This entry belongs to a study of blood T cell repertoires in COVID-19. Overall study context: Acute and convalescent COVID-19 specimens originated in the United States, Italy and Spain. From T cells, B-cell-depleted T cells, or PBMCs came the material, which was cDNA or gDNA.

Germline-derived CDR1 and CDR2 are WNHNN and SYGVQD (reference sequence). V lost 0 bases, J lost 3 bases, and 8 bases lay in between. The CDR3 has 14 residues. Per the study methods: Amplifying reference gene primers gave estimates of nucleated cell counts. Profiling relied on immunoSEQ multiplex PCR, and the TCRdb table lists in-frame clones only, not all of them. That table supplies the V and J calls and clone size; D and trimming were determined from the DNA. The table lists more than 85,000 clones, 75% to 95% of them singletons. The TCR sequence derives from a man aged 18 to 30 with acute or convalescent COVID-19. The V call is TRBV10-1, the J call TRBJ1-2, with D perhaps matching TRBD1 (6 bases). The sample taken for sequencing was peripheral blood. CDR3 residues: CASSESRTDYGYTF. As DNA, the CDR3 is TGCGCCAGCAGTGAGTCCCGGACAGACTATGGCTACACCTTC.